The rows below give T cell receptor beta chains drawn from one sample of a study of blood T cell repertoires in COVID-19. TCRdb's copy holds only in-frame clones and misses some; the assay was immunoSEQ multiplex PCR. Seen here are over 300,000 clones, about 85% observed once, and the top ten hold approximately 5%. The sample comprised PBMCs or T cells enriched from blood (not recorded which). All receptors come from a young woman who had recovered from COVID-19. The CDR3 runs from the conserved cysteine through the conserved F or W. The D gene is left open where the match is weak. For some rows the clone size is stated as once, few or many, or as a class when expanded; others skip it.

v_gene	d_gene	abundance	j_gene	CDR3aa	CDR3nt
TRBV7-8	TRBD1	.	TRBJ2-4	CASSLSIGSGTEKLAKNIQYF	TGTGCCAGCAGCTTATCTATTGGTTCCGGGACAGAAAAATTAGCCAAAAACATTCAGTACTTC
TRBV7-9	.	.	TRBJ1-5	CASSARGFDQPQHF	TGTGCCAGCAGCGCTAGGGGTTTTGATCAGCCCCAGCATTTT
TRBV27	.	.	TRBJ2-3	CASSFLGTDTQYF	TGTGCCAGCAGTTTTCTCGGCACAGATACGCAGTATTTT
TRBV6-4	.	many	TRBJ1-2	CASSDSMGGPDGYTF	TGTGCCAGCAGTGACTCGATGGGCGGGCCCGATGGCTACACCTTC
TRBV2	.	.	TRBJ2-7	CASREGASYEQYF	TGTGCCAGCAGGGAAGGAGCGTCCTACGAGCAGTACTTC
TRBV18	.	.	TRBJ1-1	CASSLFIPVQGRNTEAFF	TGTGCCAGCTCACTATTCATCCCAGTACAGGGCCGGAACACTGAAGCTTTCTTT
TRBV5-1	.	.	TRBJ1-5	CASSPGDFNQPQHF	TGCGCCAGCAGCCCAGGGGATTTCAATCAGCCCCAGCATTTT
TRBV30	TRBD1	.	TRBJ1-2	CAWSATGGGFDGYTF	TGTGCCTGGAGTGCGACAGGGGGTGGATTTGACGGCTACACCTTC
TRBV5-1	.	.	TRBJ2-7	CASSLVTVPYEQYF	TGCGCCAGCAGCTTGGTGACAGTTCCCTACGAGCAGTACTTC
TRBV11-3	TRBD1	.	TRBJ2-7	CASSPGQGRGYEQYF	TGTGCCAGCAGCCCGGGACAGGGGAGAGGCTACGAGCAGTACTTC
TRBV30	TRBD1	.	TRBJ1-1	CAWVPPGQGQAFF	TGTGCCTGGGTACCACCGGGACAGGGCCAAGCTTTCTTT
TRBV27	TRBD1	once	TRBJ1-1	CASSLRGQGNQAFF	TGTGCCAGCAGCTTAAGAGGACAGGGTAACCAAGCTTTCTTT
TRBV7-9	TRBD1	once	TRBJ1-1	CASSTQTGAVAFF	TGTGCCAGCAGCACACAGACAGGGGCGGTGGCTTTCTTT
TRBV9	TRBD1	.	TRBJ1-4	CASSVAKQGGEKLFF	TGTGCCAGCAGCGTAGCTAAACAGGGGGGCGAAAAACTGTTTTTT
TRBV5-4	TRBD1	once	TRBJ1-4	CASSVTGKDEKLFF	TGTGCCAGCAGCGTGACAGGGAAGGATGAAAAACTGTTTTTT
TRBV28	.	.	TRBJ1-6	CASTGENSPLHF	TGTGCCAGCACCGGGGAGAATTCACCCCTCCACTTT
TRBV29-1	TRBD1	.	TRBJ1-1	CSVQGAHTEAFF	TGCAGCGTGCAGGGGGCCCACACTGAAGCTTTCTTT
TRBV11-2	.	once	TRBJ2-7	CASSPRGAIGQYF	TGTGCCAGCAGCCCCAGGGGGGCGATTGGGCAGTACTTC
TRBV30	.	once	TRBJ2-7	CAWRDSDRPYEQYF	TGTGCCTGGAGAGACAGCGATAGGCCCTACGAGCAGTACTTC
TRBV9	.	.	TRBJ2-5	CASSVDLGSQETQYF	TGTGCCAGCAGCGTTGATCTGGGGAGTCAAGAGACCCAGTACTTC
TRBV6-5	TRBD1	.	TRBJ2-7	CASSRDSYEQYF	TGTGCCAGCAGTCGGGACAGCTACGAGCAGTACTTC
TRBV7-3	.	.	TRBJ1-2	CASSLGGGLYTF	TGTGCCAGCAGCTTAGGAGGAGGGCTCTACACCTTC
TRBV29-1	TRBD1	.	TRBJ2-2	CSVERDSSNTGELFF	TGCAGCGTTGAGAGGGACAGTTCGAACACCGGGGAGCTGTTTTTT
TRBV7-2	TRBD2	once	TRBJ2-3	CASRGGLADTQYF	TGTGCCAGCCGGGGGGGCTTGGCAGATACGCAGTATTTT
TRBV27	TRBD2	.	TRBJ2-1	CASTYSGGGSYNEQFF	TGTGCCAGCACCTATAGCGGGGGTGGTTCTTACAATGAGCAGTTCTTC
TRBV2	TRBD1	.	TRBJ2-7	CASSDRDRVYEQYF	TGTGCCAGCAGTGACCGGGACAGAGTCTACGAGCAGTACTTC
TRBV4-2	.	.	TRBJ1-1	CASTVFRENTEAFF	TGTGCCAGCACCGTATTCCGGGAGAACACTGAAGCTTTCTTT
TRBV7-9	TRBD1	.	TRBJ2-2	CASSGGTGESGELFF	TGTGCCAGCAGCGGTGGGACAGGGGAGTCCGGGGAGCTGTTTTTT
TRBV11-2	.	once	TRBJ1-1	CASSLGLQTYTEAFF	TGTGCCAGCAGCTTGGGGCTCCAGACGTACACTGAAGCTTTCTTT
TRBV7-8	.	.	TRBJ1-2	CASSSSPSYGYTF	TGTGCCAGCAGCTCAAGCCCATCCTATGGCTACACCTTC
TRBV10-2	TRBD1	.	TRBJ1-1	CASSKTGVYEAFF	TGCGCCAGCAGCAAGACAGGGGTCTATGAAGCTTTCTTT
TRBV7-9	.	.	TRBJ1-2	CASSLPGRTGVYGYTF	TGTGCCAGCAGCTTACCCGGTAGGACGGGAGTCTATGGCTACACCTTC
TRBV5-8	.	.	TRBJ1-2	CASSLGVTANYGYTF	TGTGCCAGCAGCTTGGGGGTGACAGCTAACTATGGCTACACCTTC
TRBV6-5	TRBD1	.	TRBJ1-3	CASSQGQTGNTIYF	TGTGCCAGCAGTCAGGGACAGACTGGAAACACCATATATTTT
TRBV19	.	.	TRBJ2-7	CASSIRRGLYEQYF	TGTGCCAGTAGTATCCGGCGGGGGCTCTACGAGCAGTACTTC
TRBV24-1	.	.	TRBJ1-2	CATSDGGVDGYTF	TGTGCCACCAGTGATGGGGGGGTTGATGGCTACACCTTC
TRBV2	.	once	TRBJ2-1	CASSATGYNEQFF	TGTGCCAGCAGTGCGACAGGCTACAATGAGCAGTTCTTC
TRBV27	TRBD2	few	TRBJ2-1	CASSLGWGRAQYNEQFF	TGTGCCAGCAGTTTAGGGTGGGGGAGGGCCCAATACAATGAGCAGTTCTTC
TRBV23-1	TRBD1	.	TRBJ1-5	CASSQSQGHQPQHF	TGCGCCAGCAGTCAATCACAGGGGCATCAGCCCCAGCATTTT
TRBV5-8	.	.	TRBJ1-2	CASSLREGVAYYGYTF	TGTGCCAGCAGCCTCAGGGAGGGCGTCGCCTACTATGGCTACACCTTC
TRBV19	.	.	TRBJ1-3	CASSMSFVSGNTIYF	TGTGCCAGTAGTATGTCTTTTGTCTCTGGAAACACCATATATTTT
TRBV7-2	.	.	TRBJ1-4	CASSLVGGGEKLFF	TGTGCCAGCAGCCTAGTCGGGGGAGGTGAAAAACTGTTTTTT
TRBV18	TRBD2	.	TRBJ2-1	CASSPPVAGGHNEQFF	TGTGCCAGCTCACCACCGGTAGCGGGGGGACACAATGAGCAGTTCTTC
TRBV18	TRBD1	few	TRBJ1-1	CASSPPTGVTEAFF	TGTGCCAGCTCACCCCCGACAGGGGTTACTGAAGCTTTCTTT
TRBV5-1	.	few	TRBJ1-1	CASSSPLAEAFF	TGCGCCAGCAGCTCGCCCCTGGCAGAAGCTTTCTTT
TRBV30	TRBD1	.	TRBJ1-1	CAWRERPGQSVGNTEAFF	TGTGCCTGGAGGGAACGGCCGGGACAGTCTGTGGGGAACACTGAAGCTTTCTTT
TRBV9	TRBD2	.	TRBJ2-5	CASSVAASGGIAETQYF	TGTGCCAGCAGCGTAGCAGCTAGCGGGGGGATCGCGGAGACCCAGTACTTC
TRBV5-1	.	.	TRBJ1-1	CASSSRGGPDKAFF	TGCGCCAGCAGCTCCCGGGGGGGGCCGGATAAAGCTTTCTTT
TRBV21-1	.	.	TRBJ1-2	CASSKEEWDTEKSGYTF	TGTGCCAGCAGCAAAGAGGAATGGGACACGGAAAAATCTGGCTACACCTTC
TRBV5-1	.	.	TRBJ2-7	CASRTGNYEQYF	TGCGCCAGCAGAACCGGGAACTACGAGCAGTACTTC
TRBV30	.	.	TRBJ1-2	CAWSVPGQGDGYTF	TGTGCCTGGAGTGTACCCGGCCAGGGCGATGGCTACACCTTC
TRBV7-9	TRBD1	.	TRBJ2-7	CASSFPTGAYEQYF	TGTGCCAGCAGCTTTCCCACAGGGGCCTACGAGCAGTACTTC
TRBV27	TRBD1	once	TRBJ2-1	CASSGQGGSYNEQFF	TGTGCCAGCAGTGGACAGGGGGGCTCCTACAATGAGCAGTTCTTC